The sequence of this T cell receptor beta chain was determined in a study of neurological immune-mediated disorders. Volunteers attending a blood bank in Maryland, USA, served as healthy controls. The sorted libraries were prepared using about a million CD4+ or CD8+ T cells that had themselves been sorted. Over 170 million TCR-beta sequences from 15-18 subjects were obtained in each sequencing run. TCRdb recomputed calls from the 5' RACE reads with MiXCR, one row per CDR3 protein. Seen here are 40,000 to 45,000 distinct CDR3 sequences, 6% to 7% observed once, and the top ten hold around 0.6%. Study-wide findings and caveats: HTLV-1-associated myelopathy led in TCR clonal expansion, while multiple sclerosis ranked lowest, below healthy controls.

This clonotype was detected many times. Its target is unknown. This receptor was taken from a woman aged 35 to 49 in good health. Sequences were obtained from CD4+ T cells from blood.

In DNA, the CDR3 is TGCGCCAGCAGACGGGACATAGAGACCCAGTACTTC. Translating it yields CASRRDIETQYF. The V gene is TRBV5-1, the J gene TRBJ2-5; maybe TRBD1 (6 bases). V was trimmed by 5 bases and J by 4 bases, leaving 9 bases between them. Germline CDR1 reads SGHRS; CDR2 reads YFSETQ. This CDR3 is built from 12 residues.